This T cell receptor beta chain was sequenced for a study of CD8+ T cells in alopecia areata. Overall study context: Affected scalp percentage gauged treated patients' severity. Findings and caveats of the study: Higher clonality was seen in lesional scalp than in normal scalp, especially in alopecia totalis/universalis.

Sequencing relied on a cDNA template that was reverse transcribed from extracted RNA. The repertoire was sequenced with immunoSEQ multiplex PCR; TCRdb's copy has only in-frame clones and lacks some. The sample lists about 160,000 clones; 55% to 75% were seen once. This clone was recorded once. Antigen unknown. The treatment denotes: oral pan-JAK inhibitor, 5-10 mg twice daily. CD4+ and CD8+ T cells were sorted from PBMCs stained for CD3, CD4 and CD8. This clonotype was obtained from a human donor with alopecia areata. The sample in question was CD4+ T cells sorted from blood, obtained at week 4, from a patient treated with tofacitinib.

CDR3 nucleotide sequence: TGCAGCGCTTCGATAACAGGGCCAACTAATGAAAAACTGTTTTTT. It yields the protein CSASITGPTNEKLFF. This chain uses TRBV29-1 with TRBJ1-4, with D perhaps TRBD1 (6 bases). Germline V CDR1 and CDR2: SQVTM, ANQGSEA. The CDR3 is made up of 15 amino acids. V shed 7 bases and J shed 0 bases, with 15 bases lying between them.